Presented here are 26 T cell receptor beta chains from one specimen sequenced in a study of cytomegalovirus exposure and HLA in healthy donors. The PCR was carried out with 60 Vbeta primers and 13 Jbeta primers. TCRdb's table, derived via immunoSEQ multiplex PCR, lists solely in-frame clones and lacks some. The sample includes 150,000 to 200,000 clones. Sequenced sample: PBMCs. The origin of the receptors is a woman between 18 and 29 years old in good health and CMV-seropositive.

J is TRBJ2-7 and V is TRBV25-1; TRBD1 aligns across 7 bases. The junction had 5 bases not matched to a gene; V was cut back by 9 bases and J by 3 bases. The germline V gene has CDR1 MGHDK and CDR2 SYGVNS. The CDR3 has 12 amino acids. As DNA, the CDR3 is TGTGCCAGTCGGACAGGACACTACGAGCAGTACTTC. Residues: CASRTGHYEQYF.

With respect to this clone: Other DNA sequences in this sample translate to the same CDR3. This chain uses TRBV6-1 with TRBJ2-1; TRBD2 might be the D (5 bases). From germline, CDR1 is MNHNS and CDR2 SASEGT. The CDR3 runs 15 residues. The ends were cut back, 2 bases at V and 1 base at J, with 9 bases in the middle. CDR3 DNA: TGTGCCAGCAGTGAACTACGGGGTTCCTACAATGAGCAGTTCTTC. It specifies CASSELRGSYNEQFF.

The chain is built from TRBV5-1 and TRBJ2-5, with TRBD2 matching over 11 bases. This CDR3 is built from 16 residues. Trimming at V came to 2 bases and at J to 1 base, leaving 4 bases not matched to a gene. Germline values: CDR1 SGHRS, CDR2 YFSETQ. The CDR3 spells CASSFGLAGFQETQYF. The DNA for the CDR3 is TGCGCCAGCAGCTTTGGACTAGCGGGCTTCCAAGAGACCCAGTACTTC.

The CDR3 nucleotides read TGTGCCAGCCGGCGGGACAGGTTCAATCAGCCCCAGCATTTT. Amino acid sequence: CASRRDRFNQPQHF. The genes are TRBV2 and TRBJ1-5; 8 bases line up with TRBD1. V was clipped by 8 bases and J by 3 bases; unmatched bases: 6. The CDR3 totals 14 residues. CDR1 and CDR2 (germline): SNHLY, FYNNEI.

The chain links TRBV6-1 to TRBJ2-3; 8 nucleotides agree with TRBD1. CDR1 and CDR2 (germline): MNHNS, SASEGT. The CDR3 consists of 14 residues. J was trimmed by 5 bases and V by 5 bases; bases with no gene match: 6. Here the CDR3 DNA reads TGTGCCAGCAGTAAGGACAGGGTGGAAGATACGCAGTATTTT. The encoded protein is CASSKDRVEDTQYF.

This chain joins TRBV5-1 and TRBJ2-7, with D possibly TRBD1 on 6 matching bases. The germline V gene has CDR1 SGHRS and CDR2 YFSETQ. The CDR3 contains 11 residues. Trimming stripped 4 bases from V and 6 bases from J, with 8 bases between. The CDR3 spells CASSAQGEQYF. CDR3 DNA: TGCGCCAGCAGCGCACAGGGCGAGCAGTACTTC.

This chain joins TRBV12-1 and TRBJ1-1; the listed D gene, TRBD1, was not tested against the DNA. TRBV12-1 is described as a pseudogene. This CDR3 is built from 13 residues. CDR3 nucleotides: TGTGCCAGCAGCTTTGCCGACAGAACTGAAGCTTTCTTT. Translating it yields CASSFADRTEAFF.

The V and J genes are TRBV7-3 and TRBJ1-4; possibly TRBD1 for D (6 bases). This CDR3 comprises 15 residues. CDR1 and CDR2 (germline): SGHTA, FQGTGA. V lost 5 bases, J lost 0 bases, and 10 bases lay in between. DNA of the CDR3: TGTGCCAGCAGCCTTACAGGGTCAACTAATGAAAAACTGTTTTTT. Residues: CASSLTGSTNEKLFF.

V and J are TRBV29-1 and TRBJ1-1; D might be TRBD1 (6 bases). V was cut by 4 bases and J by 5 bases, with 11 bases left in between. Per the germline V gene, CDR1 is SQVTM and CDR2 is ANQGSEA. The CDR3 consists of 12 residues. In DNA form, the CDR3 reads TGCAGCGTTGGACAGGTTGGGACTGAAGCTTTCTTT. Amino acid sequence: CSVGQVGTEAFF. Based on the CDR3 plus reference TRBV29-1 and TRBJ1-1, the full variable domain is SAVISQKPSRDICQRGTSLTIQCQVDSQVTMMFWYRQQPGQSLTLIATANQGSEATYESGFVIDKFPISRPNLTFSTLTVSNMSPEDSSIYLCSVGQVGTEAFFGQGTRLTVV.

This chain uses TRBV5-5 with TRBJ2-7; D perhaps matches TRBD2 (5 bases). This CDR3 has 15 amino acids. Trimming removed 0 bases from V and 2 bases from J, with 12 bases in between. Germline V gene sequence: CDR1 SGHKS, CDR2 YYEKEE (reference sequence). This chain's CDR3 is CASSLVTSGTYEQYF. Here the CDR3 DNA reads TGTGCCAGCAGCTTGGTTACTTCGGGAACCTACGAGCAGTACTTC.

This sequence joins TRBV7-3 and TRBJ1-1; a possible D gene is TRBD1 (5 bases). V was shortened by 5 bases and J by 6 bases, with 16 bases between the two germline ends. Germline V gives CDR1 SGHTA, CDR2 FQGTGA. This CDR3 has 14 amino acids. The CDR3 spells CASSRRGGEAEAFF. Here the CDR3 DNA reads TGTGCCAGCAGCCGACGGGGGGGGGAAGCTGAAGCTTTCTTT.

The chain uses TRBV18 and TRBJ1-1; TRBD1 might be the D (6 bases). The CDR3 extends over 15 amino acids. Deletions cut 2 bases from V and 1 base from J, with 11 bases between. Germline-derived CDR1 and CDR2 are KGHSH and LQKENI. CDR3 sequence: CASSPGGGPNTEAFF. The CDR3 coding sequence is TGTGCCAGCTCACCAGGGGGCGGGCCGAACACTGAAGCTTTCTTT. Full variable domain (outside the CDR3, taken from reference TRBV18 and TRBJ1-1): NAGVMQNPRHLVRRRGQEARLRCSPMKGHSHVYWYRQLPEEGLKFMVYLQKENIIDESGMPKERFSAEFPKEGPSILRIQQVVRGDSAAYFCASSPGGGPNTEAFFGQGTRLTVV.

The rearrangement joins TRBV5-1 to TRBJ2-1; 8 bases match TRBD2. Germline CDR1 SGHRS, CDR2 YFSETQ. V lost 0 bases to trimming and J lost 7 bases; unmatched junction nucleotides: 9. The CDR3 is 16 amino acids. CDR3 nucleotide sequence: TGCGCCAGCAGCTTGGTCGGGAGGGGAGCCCTGAATGAGCAGTTCTTC. It is translated as CASSLVGRGALNEQFF. The variable domain in full, completed from reference TRBV5-1 and TRBJ2-1, reads KAGVTQTPRYLIKTRGQQVTLSCSPISGHRSVSWYQQTPGQGLQFLFEYFSETQRNKGNFPGRFSGRQFSNSRSEMNVSTLELGDSALYLCASSLVGRGALNEQFFGPGTRLTVL.

The chain recombines TRBV27 with TRBJ2-7, with 10 bases matching TRBD1. Germline CDR1 MNHEY, CDR2 SMNVEV (reference sequence). V trimming: 8 bases; J trimming: 2 bases; junction bases outside the gene matches: 6. The CDR3 extends over 14 amino acids. CDR3 loop: CASRDRGTTYEQYF. The CDR3 DNA reads as TGTGCCAGCCGGGACAGGGGAACAACCTACGAGCAGTACTTC.

The V call is TRBV6-1, the J call TRBJ2-7; D ambiguous. The CDR3 sequence is 14 residues long. Trimming shortened V by 3 bases and J by 1 base, and 10 bases separated the two germline ends. CDR1 and CDR2 (germline): MNHNS, SASEGT. The DNA for the CDR3 is TGTGCCAGCAGTGACGCAGGTCATTCCTACGAGCAGTACTTC. Protein product: CASSDAGHSYEQYF.

The chain couples TRBV14 to TRBJ2-3; 10 bases are shared with TRBD1. The CDR3 is 15 amino acids. The V gene end was trimmed by 5 bases and the J gene end by 1 base; junction bases not matched to a gene: 3. Germline CDR1 and CDR2: SGHDN and FVKESK. CDR3 residues: CASSFGQGGTDTQYF. CDR3 coding DNA: TGTGCCAGCAGCTTTGGACAGGGGGGCACAGATACGCAGTATTTT. Based on the CDR3 plus reference TRBV14 and TRBJ2-3, the full variable domain is EAGVTQFPSHSVIEKGQTVTLRCDPISGHDNLYWYRRVMGKEIKFLLHFVKESKQDESGMPNNRFLAERTGGTYSTLKVQPAELEDSGVYFCASSFGQGGTDTQYFGPGTRLTVL.

V and J are TRBV18 and TRBJ2-3; D gene unclear. V lost 0 bases and J lost 0, with 7 bases in between. This CDR3 has 15 residues. Germline V lookup: CDR1 KGHSH, CDR2 LQKENI. The CDR3 loop reads CASSPPLISTDTQYF. The CDR3 nucleotides read TGTGCCAGCTCACCACCCCTTATTAGCACAGATACGCAGTATTTT.

This chain connects TRBV9 to TRBJ2-4; no definite D call. Looked up from germline, CDR1 is SGDLS and CDR2 is YYNGEE. This CDR3 spans 14 amino acids. Trimming pared 0 bases from V and 10 bases from J, leaving 14 bases between. CDR3 amino acids: CASSVESTARIQYF. CDR3 DNA sequence: TGTGCCAGCAGCGTAGAATCCACAGCTCGGATTCAGTACTTC.

In regard to this clone: At the DNA level, this CDR3 is encoded by other sequences in the same sample as well. V usage is TRBV29-1 and J usage is TRBJ2-2; a weak D match, TRBD2 (5 bases). Germline CDR1 is SQVTM and CDR2 is ANQGSEA. The CDR3 contains 14 residues. V shed 7 bases and J shed 0 bases, with 12 bases lying between them. The CDR3 protein is CSAGRETNTGELFF. The CDR3 DNA sequence: TGCAGCGCCGGACGGGAAACGAACACCGGGGAGCTGTTTTTT.

V is TRBV5-1 and J is TRBJ1-1, with TRBD1 as a possible D gene (6 bases). The V and J ends lost 2 bases and 8 bases respectively, with 13 bases between them. The germline V gene encodes CDR1 SGHRS and CDR2 YFSETQ. This CDR3 has 13 amino acids. The CDR3 loop reads CASSFEQGSEAFF. The CDR3 coding sequence is TGCGCCAGCAGCTTCGAGCAGGGGTCCGAAGCTTTCTTT.

The chain has TRBV7-3 and TRBJ1-2, with TRBD1 matching 9 bases. The CDR3 has 15 residues. Per the germline V gene, CDR1 is SGHTA and CDR2 is FQGTGA. Trimming cost V 4 bases and J 8 bases; bases outside gene matches: 11. The CDR3 DNA is TGTGCCAGCAGCTATCTTGGGGGACAGGGAGGAGGCTACACCTTC. Amino acids: CASSYLGGQGGGYTF.

V is TRBV7-6 and J is TRBJ2-1; 10 bases agree with TRBD1. The CDR3 runs to 16 residues. The ends lost 1 base at V and 1 base at J; junction bases unmatched: 1. Per germline, CDR1 SGHVS and CDR2 FNYEAQ. The CDR3 DNA sequence: TGTGCCAGCAGCTTAGGGACAGGGGGGTCCTACAATGAGCAGTTCTTC. This encodes CASSLGTGGSYNEQFF.

V and J are TRBV19 and TRBJ2-3, with D perhaps matching TRBD2 (6 bases). The CDR3 has 16 residues. Germline lookup yields CDR1 LNHDA and CDR2 SQIVND (reference sequence). Trimming took off 5 bases at V and 3 bases at J, with 18 bases between the two ends. Written as DNA, the CDR3 is TGTGCCAGTAGTGGCGGGGTCATCAGGGATACAGATACGCAGTATTTT. The encoded protein is CASSGGVIRDTDTQYF. The whole variable domain, filled in from reference TRBV19 and TRBJ2-3, reads DGGITQSPKYLFRKEGQNVTLSCEQNLNHDAMYWYRQDPGQGLRLIYYSQIVNDFQKGDIAEGYSVSREKKESFPLTVTSAQKNPTAFYLCASSGGVIRDTDTQYFGPGTRLTVL.

The chain couples TRBV7-6 to TRBJ1-1; weak D call: TRBD1 (5 bases). The CDR3 length is 14 residues. Germline V gene lookup returns CDR1 SGHVS and CDR2 FNYEAQ. The V end lost 5 bases, the J end lost 6 bases, and 16 bases lay between the germline ends. The CDR3 spells CASSGRGRGAEAFF. The CDR3 coding sequence is TGTGCCAGCAGCGGGAGGGGAAGAGGCGCTGAAGCTTTCTTT. The full variable domain, in which reference TRBV7-6 and TRBJ1-1 provide the parts outside the CDR3, is GAGVSQSPRYKVTKRGQDVALRCDPISGHVSLYWYRQALGQGPEFLTYFNYEAQQDKSGLPNDRFSAERPEGSISTLTIQRTEQRDSAMYRCASSGRGRGAEAFFGQGTRLTVV.

The gene calls are TRBV4-1 and TRBJ2-3, with D possibly matching TRBD2 (6 bases). Germline lookup yields CDR1 MGHRA and CDR2 YSYEKL. The CDR3 consists of 20 residues. V lost 1 base, J lost 3 bases, and 26 bases lay in between. CDR3: CASSQGVSSRGLLWTDTQYF. CDR3 nucleotides: TGCGCCAGCAGCCAAGGAGTATCGAGTCGGGGACTCTTGTGGACAGATACGCAGTATTTT.

The V call is TRBV7-9, the J call TRBJ2-1; D is unclear. Per the germline V gene, CDR1 is SEHNR and CDR2 is FQNEAQ (reference sequence). CDR3 length equals 13 residues. The V end lost 4 bases, the J end lost 8 bases, and 12 bases lay between the germline ends. CDR3 nucleotides: TGTGCCAGCAGCTACGAATGGAGTGATGAGCAGTTCTTC. This codes for CASSYEWSDEQFF.